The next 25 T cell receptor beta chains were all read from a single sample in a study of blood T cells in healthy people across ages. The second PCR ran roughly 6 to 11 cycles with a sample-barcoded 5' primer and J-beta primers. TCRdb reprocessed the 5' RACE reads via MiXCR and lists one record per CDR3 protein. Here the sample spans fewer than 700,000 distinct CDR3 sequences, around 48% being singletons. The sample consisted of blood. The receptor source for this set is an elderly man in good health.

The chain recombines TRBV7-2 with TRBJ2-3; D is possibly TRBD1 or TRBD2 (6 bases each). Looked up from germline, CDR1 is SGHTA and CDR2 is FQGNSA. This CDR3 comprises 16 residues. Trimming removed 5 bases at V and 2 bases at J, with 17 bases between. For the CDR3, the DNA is TGTGCCAGCAGCCCGCAGGGGACTCATTCCACAGATACGCAGTATTTT. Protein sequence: CASSPQGTHSTDTQYF.

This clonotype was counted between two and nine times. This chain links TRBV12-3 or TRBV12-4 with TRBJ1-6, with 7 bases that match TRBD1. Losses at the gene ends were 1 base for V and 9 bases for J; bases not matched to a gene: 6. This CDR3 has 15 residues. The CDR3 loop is CASSLEGAIFSPLHF. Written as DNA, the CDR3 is TGTGCCAGCAGTTTAGAGGGGGCCATTTTTTCACCCCTCCACTTT.

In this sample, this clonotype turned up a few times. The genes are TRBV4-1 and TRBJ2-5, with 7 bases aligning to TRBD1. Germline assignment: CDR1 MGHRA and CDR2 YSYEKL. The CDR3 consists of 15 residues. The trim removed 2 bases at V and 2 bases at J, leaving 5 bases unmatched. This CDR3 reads CASSQSLRGQETQYF. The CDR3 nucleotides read TGCGCCAGCAGCCAATCGCTCAGGGGGCAAGAGACCCAGTACTTC.

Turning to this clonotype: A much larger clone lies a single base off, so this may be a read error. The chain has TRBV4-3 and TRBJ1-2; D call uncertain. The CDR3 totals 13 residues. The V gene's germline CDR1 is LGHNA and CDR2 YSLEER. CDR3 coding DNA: TGCGCCAGCAGTCACGGACGGCTCTATGGCTTCACCTTC. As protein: CASSHGRLYGFTF.

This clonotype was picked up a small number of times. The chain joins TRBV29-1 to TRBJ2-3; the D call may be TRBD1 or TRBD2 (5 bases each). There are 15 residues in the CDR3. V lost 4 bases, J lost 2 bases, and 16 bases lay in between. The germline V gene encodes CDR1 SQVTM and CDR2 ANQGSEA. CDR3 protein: CSVGDGEGLTDTQYF. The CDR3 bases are TGCAGCGTTGGCGACGGAGAGGGGCTCACAGATACGCAGTATTTT.

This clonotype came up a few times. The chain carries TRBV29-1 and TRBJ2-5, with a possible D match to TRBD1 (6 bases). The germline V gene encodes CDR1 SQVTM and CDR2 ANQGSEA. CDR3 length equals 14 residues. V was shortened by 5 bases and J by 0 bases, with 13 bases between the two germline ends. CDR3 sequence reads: CSVIGQTNQETQYF. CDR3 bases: TGCAGCGTTATCGGACAGACCAACCAAGAGACCCAGTACTTC. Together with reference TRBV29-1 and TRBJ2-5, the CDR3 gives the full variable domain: SAVISQKPSRDICQRGTSLTIQCQVDSQVTMMFWYRQQPGQSLTLIATANQGSEATYESGFVIDKFPISRPNLTFSTLTVSNMSPEDSSIYLCSVIGQTNQETQYFGPGTRLLVL.

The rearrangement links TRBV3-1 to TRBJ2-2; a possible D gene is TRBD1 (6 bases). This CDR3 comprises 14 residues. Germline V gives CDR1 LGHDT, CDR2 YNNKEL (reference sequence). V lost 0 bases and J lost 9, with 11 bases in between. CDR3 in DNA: TGTGCCAGCAGCCAAGAAGTGGGGGCCCGGGAGCTGTTTTTT. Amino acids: CASSQEVGARELFF. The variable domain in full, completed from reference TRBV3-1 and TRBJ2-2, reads DTAVSQTPKYLVTQMGNDKSIKCEQNLGHDTMYWYKQDSKKFLKIMFSYNNKELIINETVPNRFSPKSPDKAHLNLHINSLELGDSAVYFCASSQEVGARELFFGEGSRLTVL.

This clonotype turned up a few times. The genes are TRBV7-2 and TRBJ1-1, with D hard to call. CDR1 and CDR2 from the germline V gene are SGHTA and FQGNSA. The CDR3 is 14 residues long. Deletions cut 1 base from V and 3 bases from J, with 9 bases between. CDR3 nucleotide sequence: TGTGCCAGCAGCTTAGTGTCGAGTTACACTGAAGCTTTCTTT. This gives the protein CASSLVSSYTEAFF.

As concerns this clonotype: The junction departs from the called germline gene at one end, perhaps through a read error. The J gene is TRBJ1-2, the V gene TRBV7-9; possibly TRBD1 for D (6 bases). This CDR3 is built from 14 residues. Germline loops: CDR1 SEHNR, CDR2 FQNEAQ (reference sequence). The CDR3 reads CAGSFGIRGYGYTF. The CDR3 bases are TGTGCCGGCAGCTTTGGCATCAGGGGTTATGGTTACACCTTC.

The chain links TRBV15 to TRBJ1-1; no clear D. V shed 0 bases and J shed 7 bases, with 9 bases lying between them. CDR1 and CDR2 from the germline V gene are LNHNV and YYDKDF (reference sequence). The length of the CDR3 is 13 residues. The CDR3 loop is CATSRDHSREAFF. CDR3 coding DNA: TGTGCCACCAGCAGAGATCACAGTCGTGAAGCTTTCTTT.

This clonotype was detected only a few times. CDR3 DNA sequence: TGCAGTGCACCAGGGCCGGGACTAGCGGGAGGGGAGTACAATGAGCAGTTCTTC. This codes for CSAPGPGLAGGEYNEQFF. The genes are TRBV20-1 and TRBJ2-1; TRBD2 matches 16 bases. CDR1 is DFQATT, CDR2 SNEGSKA, per germline (reference sequence). The CDR3 has 18 amino acids. J gave up 4 bases and V 6 bases, and 12 bases lay outside the gene matches.

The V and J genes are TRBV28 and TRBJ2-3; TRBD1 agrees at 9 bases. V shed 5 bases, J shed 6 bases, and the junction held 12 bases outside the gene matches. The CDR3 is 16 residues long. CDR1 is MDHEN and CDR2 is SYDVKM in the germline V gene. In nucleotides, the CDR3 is TGTGCCAGCAGTAGCGCCGGGACAGGGCATTCCGATACGCAGTATTTT. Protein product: CASSSAGTGHSDTQYF.

CDR3 nucleotides: TGTGCCAGCAGCTTACCACGGAACCCTGGAGGGCTGTTTTTT. Its translation: CASSLPRNPGGLFF. J is TRBJ2-2 and V is TRBV7-2, with D perhaps matching TRBD2 (5 bases). CDR1 and CDR2 (germline): SGHTA, FQGNSA. This CDR3 is 14 amino acids long. V was cut by 2 bases and J by 13 bases, with 17 bases left in between. Full variable domain (missing parts from reference TRBV7-2 and TRBJ2-2): GAGVSQSPSNKVTEKGKDVELRCDPISGHTALYWYRQSLGQGLEFLIYFQGNSAPDKSGLPSDRFSAERTGGSVSTLTIQRTQQEDSAVYLCASSLPRNPGGLFFGEGSRLTVL.

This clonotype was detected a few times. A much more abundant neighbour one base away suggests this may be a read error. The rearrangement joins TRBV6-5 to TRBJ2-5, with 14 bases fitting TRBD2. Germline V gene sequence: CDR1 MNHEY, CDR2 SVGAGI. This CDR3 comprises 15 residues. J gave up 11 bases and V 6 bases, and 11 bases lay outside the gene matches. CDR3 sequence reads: CASSRTSGRSNEQYF. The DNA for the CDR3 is TGTGCCAGCAGCCGGACTAGCGGGAGGAGCAATGAGCAGTACTTC.

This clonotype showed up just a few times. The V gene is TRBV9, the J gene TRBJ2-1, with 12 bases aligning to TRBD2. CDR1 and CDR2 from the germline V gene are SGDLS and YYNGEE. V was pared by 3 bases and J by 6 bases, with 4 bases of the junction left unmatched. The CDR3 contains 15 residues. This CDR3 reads CASSAWTSGANEQFF. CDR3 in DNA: TGTGCCAGCAGCGCCTGGACTAGCGGGGCCAATGAGCAGTTCTTC. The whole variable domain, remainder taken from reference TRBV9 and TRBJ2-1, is DSGVTQTPKHLITATGQRVTLRCSPRSGDLSVYWYQQSLDQGLQFLIQYYNGEERAKGNILERFSAQQFPDLHSELNLSSLELGDSALYFCASSAWTSGANEQFFGPGTRLTVL.

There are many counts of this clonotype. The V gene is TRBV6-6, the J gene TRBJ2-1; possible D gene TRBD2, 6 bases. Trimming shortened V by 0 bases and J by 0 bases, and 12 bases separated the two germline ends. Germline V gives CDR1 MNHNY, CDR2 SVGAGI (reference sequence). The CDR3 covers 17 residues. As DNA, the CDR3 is TGTGCCAGCAGTTACTCATTTGCGGGACGCTCCTACAATGAGCAGTTCTTC. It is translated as CASSYSFAGRSYNEQFF.

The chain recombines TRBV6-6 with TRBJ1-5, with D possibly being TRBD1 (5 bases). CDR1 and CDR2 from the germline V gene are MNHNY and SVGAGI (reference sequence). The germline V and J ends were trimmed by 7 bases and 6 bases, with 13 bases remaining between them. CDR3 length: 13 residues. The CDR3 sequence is CASNWGGGQPQHF. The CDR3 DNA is TGTGCCAGCAATTGGGGCGGAGGTCAGCCCCAGCATTTT.

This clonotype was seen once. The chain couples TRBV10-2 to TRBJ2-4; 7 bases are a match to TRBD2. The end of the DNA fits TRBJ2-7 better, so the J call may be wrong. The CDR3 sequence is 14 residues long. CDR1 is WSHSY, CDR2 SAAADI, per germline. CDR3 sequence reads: CASSALAATYEQYF. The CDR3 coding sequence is TGCGCCAGCAGTGCCCTAGCGGCTACCTACGAGCAGTACTTC.

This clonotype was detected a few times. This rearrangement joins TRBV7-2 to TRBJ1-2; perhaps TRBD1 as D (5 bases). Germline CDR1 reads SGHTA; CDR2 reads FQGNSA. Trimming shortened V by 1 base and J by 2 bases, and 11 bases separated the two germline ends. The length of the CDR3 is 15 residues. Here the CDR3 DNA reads TGTGCCAGCAGCTTAGACGGGGCAAGAAACTATGGCTACACCTTC. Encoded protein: CASSLDGARNYGYTF.

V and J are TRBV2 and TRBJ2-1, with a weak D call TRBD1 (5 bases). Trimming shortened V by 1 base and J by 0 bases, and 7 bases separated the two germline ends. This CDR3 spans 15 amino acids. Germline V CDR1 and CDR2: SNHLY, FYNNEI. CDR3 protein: CASSEDRSSYNEQFF. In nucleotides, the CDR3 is TGTGCCAGCAGTGAAGACAGGAGCTCCTACAATGAGCAGTTCTTC.

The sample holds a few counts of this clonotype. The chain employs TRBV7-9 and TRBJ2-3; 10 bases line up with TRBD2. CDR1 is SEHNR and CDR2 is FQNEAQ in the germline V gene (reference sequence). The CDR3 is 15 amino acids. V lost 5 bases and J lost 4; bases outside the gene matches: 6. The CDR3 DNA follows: TGTGCCAGCAGCCTCCTAGCGGGAGTCTCAGATACGCAGTATTTT. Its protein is CASSLLAGVSDTQYF.

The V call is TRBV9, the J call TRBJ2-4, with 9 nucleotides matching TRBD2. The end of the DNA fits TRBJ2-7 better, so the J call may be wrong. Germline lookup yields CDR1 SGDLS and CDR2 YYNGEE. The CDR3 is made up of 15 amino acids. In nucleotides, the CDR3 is TGTGCCAGCAGCGTAGGACTAGCGGAAACCTACGAGCAGTACTTC. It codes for CASSVGLAETYEQYF.

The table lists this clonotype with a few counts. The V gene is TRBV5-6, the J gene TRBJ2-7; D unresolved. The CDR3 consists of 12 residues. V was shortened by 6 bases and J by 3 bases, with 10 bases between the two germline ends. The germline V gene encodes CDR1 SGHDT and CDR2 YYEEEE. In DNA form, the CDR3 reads TGTGCCAGCAAGCTTGGTAGCTACGAGCAGTACTTC. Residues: CASKLGSYEQYF.

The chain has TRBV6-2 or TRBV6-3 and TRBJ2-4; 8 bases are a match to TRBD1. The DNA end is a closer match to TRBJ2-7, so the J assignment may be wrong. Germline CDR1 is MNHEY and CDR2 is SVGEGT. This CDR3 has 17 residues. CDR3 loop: CASSYPLDRGSVYEQYF. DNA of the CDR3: TGTGCCAGCAGCTACCCCTTAGACAGGGGTTCAGTCTACGAGCAGTACTTC.

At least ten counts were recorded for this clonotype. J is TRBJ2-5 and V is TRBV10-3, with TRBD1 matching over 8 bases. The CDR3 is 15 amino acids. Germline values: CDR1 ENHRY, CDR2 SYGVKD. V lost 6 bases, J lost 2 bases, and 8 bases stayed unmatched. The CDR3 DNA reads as TGTGCCATCAGCCCAGGACAGGGCCCGCAAGAGACCCAGTACTTC. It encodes CAISPGQGPQETQYF.